Below, 31 T cell receptor beta chains from the same sample are listed, as sequenced in a study of T-cell reconstitution after alpha-beta-depleted transplantation in children. Preparation of the TCRbeta library was carried out with unique molecular identifiers. TCRdb analysed the PCR reads with MiXCR anew, one entry per CDR3 protein. The sample lists about 240,000 distinct CDR3 sequences, 12% occurring once. The sequenced sample was PBMCs from the stem cell graft donor, obtained from the stem cell graft. The source is a human donor who donated a stem cell graft to a child with acute lymphoblastic leukemia.

This clonotype was seen ten or more times. This chain connects TRBV29-1 to TRBJ1-2; 7 bases line up with TRBD1. Germline CDR1 is SQVTM and CDR2 is ANQGSEA. The CDR3 covers 13 residues. V was clipped by 5 bases and J by 9 bases; unmatched bases: 12. The chain's CDR3 is CSVLTGDSGRYTF. The CDR3 DNA follows: TGCAGCGTTCTCACCGGGGACAGTGGACGCTACACCTTC.

In this sample, this clonotype turned up a few times. The genes are TRBV28 and TRBJ2-7; TRBD2 matches at 9 bases. Losses at the gene ends were 4 bases for V and 1 base for J; bases not matched to a gene: 8. This CDR3 comprises 16 residues. Germline V gene sequence: CDR1 MDHEN, CDR2 SYDVKM. The CDR3 region is CASSSAPREGSYEQYF. As DNA, the CDR3 is TGTGCCAGCAGTTCCGCCCCGCGGGAGGGGTCCTACGAGCAGTACTTC.

This clonotype was counted many times. CDR3 residues: CSGRDRGLTDTQYF. The DNA for the CDR3 is TGCAGTGGTCGGGACAGGGGCCTCACAGATACGCAGTATTTT. The chain combines TRBV20-1 with TRBJ2-3; 10 bases are a match to TRBD1. CDR1 is DFQATT and CDR2 is SNEGSKA in the germline V gene (reference sequence). After removal of 7 bases from V and 2 bases from J, the junction contained 6 bases not matched to a gene. This CDR3 has 14 residues.

This clonotype was recorded many times. The rearrangement joins TRBV7-2 to TRBJ1-3; the match to TRBD1 covers 8 bases. The J segment lost 1 base and the V segment lost 5 bases, leaving 7 bases of the junction unmatched. CDR3 length: 16 amino acids. Germline V lookup: CDR1 SGHTA, CDR2 FQGNSA. The CDR3 nucleotides are TGTGCCAGCAGCCCCGACAGGGGAGGTTCTGGAAACACCATATATTTT. Encoded protein: CASSPDRGGSGNTIYF.

This clonotype was recorded at least ten times. The chain recombines TRBV3-1 with TRBJ2-7; 10 positions match TRBD2. CDR3 length equals 14 residues. V gave up 3 bases and J gave up 4 bases; unmatched junction bases: 3. CDR1 is LGHDT, CDR2 YNNKEL, per germline (reference sequence). CDR3 protein: CASSQLAGAYEQYF. CDR3 bases: TGTGCCAGCAGCCAGCTAGCGGGAGCATACGAGCAGTACTTC.

This clonotype was counted many times. The chain couples TRBV5-1 to TRBJ1-1; no firm D call. CDR1 SGHRS and CDR2 YFSETQ come from the germline V gene. The CDR3 contains 14 residues. Trimming removed 0 bases from V and 0 bases from J, with 6 bases in between. This chain's CDR3 is CASSLAILNTEAFF. The CDR3, as DNA: TGCGCCAGCAGCTTGGCCATTTTGAACACTGAAGCTTTCTTT. The full variable domain, rest sourced from reference TRBV5-1 and TRBJ1-1, is KAGVTQTPRYLIKTRGQQVTLSCSPISGHRSVSWYQQTPGQGLQFLFEYFSETQRNKGNFPGRFSGRQFSNSRSEMNVSTLELGDSALYLCASSLAILNTEAFFGQGTRLTVV.

At least ten counts were recorded for this clonotype. The chain is built from TRBV12-3 or TRBV12-4 and TRBJ1-2; 8 nucleotides match TRBD1. V shed 5 bases, J shed 4 bases, and the junction held 6 bases outside the gene matches. The CDR3 is 14 amino acids. The CDR3 loop is CASSRTGPLYGYTF. CDR3 bases: TGTGCCAGCAGTCGGACAGGGCCCCTCTATGGCTACACCTTC.

This clonotype has ten or more counts. The chain joins TRBV20-1 to TRBJ2-3; possible D gene TRBD2, 6 bases. Germline CDR1 DFQATT, CDR2 SNEGSKA (reference sequence). The CDR3 spans 13 residues. V dropped 3 bases and J dropped 4 bases, with 11 bases sitting between them. This CDR3 is CSARVPGADTQYF. In nucleotides, the CDR3 is TGCAGTGCTAGGGTTCCGGGGGCAGATACGCAGTATTTT.

This clonotype has more than one count but fewer than ten. V usage is TRBV10-1 and J usage is TRBJ2-1, with TRBD2 identical over 13 bases. Germline CDR1 and CDR2: WNHNN and SYGVQD (reference sequence). This CDR3 is built from 18 residues. After removal of 2 bases from V and 0 bases from J, the junction contained 4 bases not matched to a gene. CDR3 sequence: CASSEPGLAGSSYNEQFF. The DNA for the CDR3 is TGCGCCAGCAGTGAGCCGGGACTAGCGGGGAGCTCCTACAATGAGCAGTTCTTC.

With respect to this clonotype: It may be a read error: a sequence one base away is much more abundant. The J gene is TRBJ2-7, the V gene TRBV7-2; D unresolved. The germline V gene has CDR1 SGHTA and CDR2 FQGNSA. The CDR3 covers 13 residues. The CDR3 DNA is TGTGCCGGCAGCTTCGGCGGATGGTACGAGCAGTACTTC. Protein: CAGSFGGWYEQYF.

With respect to this clonotype: Possible read error: a much larger clone is one base away. DNA for the CDR3: TGTGCCAGCTGTTTTACGGGGGGCTTAAGCTCTGGGGCCAACGTCCTGACTTTC. As protein: CASCFTGGLSSGANVLTF. V usage is TRBV3-2 and J usage is TRBJ2-6; the table calls TRBD1, which could not be checked here. TRBV3-2 is a pseudogene locus. CDR3 length equals 18 residues.

This clonotype was seen repeatedly, ten times or more. The V and J genes are TRBV6-2 or TRBV6-3 and TRBJ1-1; TRBD1 might be the D (6 bases). The CDR3 is 14 residues long. V was clipped by 5 bases and J by 3 bases, with 13 bases between them. Germline lookup yields CDR1 MNHEY and CDR2 SVGEGT. The CDR3 protein is CASSGSQGYTEAFF. The CDR3 region has the DNA TGTGCCAGCAGTGGCTCTCAGGGGTACACTGAAGCTTTCTTT.

The chain employs TRBV20-1 and TRBJ1-2; 12 bases line up with TRBD1. CDR1 and CDR2 (germline): DFQATT, SNEGSKA (reference sequence). V trimming: 5 bases; J trimming: 8 bases; junction bases outside the gene matches: 6. The CDR3 runs 13 residues. CDR3 region: CSAVGDRGRGYTF. The CDR3 DNA reads TGCAGTGCTGTCGGGGACAGGGGGCGAGGCTACACCTTC.

This clonotype was picked up a small number of times. This chain uses TRBV20-1 with TRBJ2-2, with 11 bases matching TRBD2. The CDR3 has 15 residues. CDR1 DFQATT and CDR2 SNEGSKA come from the germline V gene (reference sequence). The CDR3 region has the DNA TGCAGCGCCACGGAGACTAGCGGGATTGTCGGGGAGCTGTTTTTT. Translating gives CSATETSGIVGELFF.

The chain links TRBV6-5 to TRBJ2-7; tentative D call: TRBD2 (6 bases). Looked up from germline, CDR1 is MNHEY and CDR2 is SVGAGI. V was clipped by 2 bases and J by 6 bases, with 17 bases between them. This CDR3 contains 15 residues. DNA for the CDR3: TGTGCCAGCAGTTACAACGGTGGGGAGGTGGCCGAGCAGTACTTC. This encodes CASSYNGGEVAEQYF.

This clonotype was counted many times. The J gene is TRBJ2-2, the V gene TRBV5-1, with TRBD2 matching over 11 bases. CDR3 length: 15 residues. Germline CDR1 reads SGHRS; CDR2 reads YFSETQ. Trimming at V came to 4 bases and at J to 5 bases, leaving 4 bases not matched to a gene. CDR3 residues: CASSGRLAGTGELFF. Here the CDR3 DNA reads TGCGCCAGCAGCGGCCGACTAGCGGGGACCGGGGAGCTGTTTTTT.

At least ten counts were recorded for this clonotype. The chain combines TRBV6-5 with TRBJ2-2; TRBD1 aligns across 9 bases. Germline CDR1 is MNHEY and CDR2 is SVGAGI. CDR3 length: 13 amino acids. With 6 bases clipped from V and 6 bases from J, the junction kept 2 bases outside the gene matches. As DNA, the CDR3 is TGTGCCAGCAGAGGGACAGGGCCCGGGGAGCTGTTTTTT. This codes for CASRGTGPGELFF.

This clonotype was seen at least ten times. The genes are TRBV28 and TRBJ1-1, with 8 bases lining up with TRBD1. There are 12 residues in the CDR3. J was trimmed by 5 bases and V by 10 bases; bases with no gene match: 6. Germline lookup yields CDR1 MDHEN and CDR2 SYDVKM. CDR3 sequence (DNA): TGTGCCACGAGGACAGGGAGGACTGAAGCTTTCTTT. This gives the protein CATRTGRTEAFF.

This clonotype was detected ten times or more. The gene calls are TRBV20-1 and TRBJ2-5; 11 nucleotides agree with TRBD1. V trimming: 5 bases; J trimming: 5 bases; junction bases outside the gene matches: 10. CDR3 length: 15 amino acids. Germline V gene data show CDR1 as DFQATT and CDR2 as SNEGSKA (reference sequence). CDR3 region: CSAPRPDRGQETQYF. CDR3 sequence (DNA): TGCAGTGCTCCCCGGCCGGACAGGGGGCAGGAGACCCAGTACTTC.

V is TRBV9 and J is TRBJ1-4, with 11 nucleotides matching TRBD1. The CDR3 is 16 residues long. V lost 4 bases and J lost 8; bases outside the gene matches: 10. Germline V gene lookup returns CDR1 SGDLS and CDR2 YYNGEE. The DNA of the CDR3 is TGTGCCAGCAGCATCCACCGGGACAGGGGGGAAGAAAAACTGTTTTTT. This encodes CASSIHRDRGEEKLFF. Full variable domain (remainder filled in from reference TRBV9 and TRBJ1-4): DSGVTQTPKHLITATGQRVTLRCSPRSGDLSVYWYQQSLDQGLQFLIQYYNGEERAKGNILERFSAQQFPDLHSELNLSSLELGDSALYFCASSIHRDRGEEKLFFGSGTQLSVL.

In its sample, this clonotype was seen many times. The chain recombines TRBV6-5 with TRBJ2-7; D ambiguous. V lost 4 bases and J lost 10, with 23 bases in between. Per the germline V gene, CDR1 is MNHEY and CDR2 is SVGAGI. The CDR3 spans 15 residues. DNA for the CDR3: TGTGCCAGCAGTTCCCAAAGTCCCCCAAACGCCCCCCAGTACTTC. It translates to CASSSQSPPNAPQYF.

This clonotype was seen ten or more times. The chain employs TRBV5-6 and TRBJ2-7; 10 bases map to TRBD1. With 6 bases clipped from V and 4 bases from J, the junction kept 7 bases outside the gene matches. Germline V gene data show CDR1 as SGHDT and CDR2 as YYEEEE. The CDR3 runs to 14 residues. The CDR3 loop is CASTGAGQGYEQYF. CDR3 in DNA: TGTGCCAGCACCGGCGCGGGACAGGGGTACGAGCAGTACTTC.

This clonotype occurred many times. This sequence joins TRBV20-1 and TRBJ1-6; a possible D gene is TRBD1 (6 bases). Germline assignment: CDR1 DFQATT and CDR2 SNEGSKA (reference sequence). V dropped 6 bases and J dropped 8 bases, with 29 bases sitting between them. CDR3 length equals 18 residues. CDR3 nucleotide sequence: TGCAGTGCCAAACCTGAATTGGGGGGGGCTCCCGGTGATTCACCCCTCCACTTT. This translates into CSAKPELGGAPGDSPLHF.

This clonotype was seen many times. The chain combines TRBV28 with TRBJ1-4; possible D gene TRBD1, 6 bases. The V gene lost 2 bases and the J gene lost 5 bases, with 12 bases spanning the gap. Germline CDR1 and CDR2: MDHEN and SYDVKM. This CDR3 comprises 15 residues. DNA of the CDR3: TGTGCCAGCAGTTTAGAGGCAGGGGAGAATGAAAAACTGTTTTTT. It specifies CASSLEAGENEKLFF.

This clonotype was counted many times. The V and J genes are TRBV12-3 or TRBV12-4 and TRBJ2-3; 9 nucleotides line up with TRBD2. The CDR3 covers 16 residues. The V gene end was trimmed by 6 bases and the J gene end by 0 bases; junction bases not matched to a gene: 7. The CDR3 DNA is TGTGCCAGCAGGCTCATTACTAGCGGGAGCACAGATACGCAGTATTTT. This codes for CASRLITSGSTDTQYF.

This clonotype was counted at least ten times. The V gene is TRBV4-2, the J gene TRBJ2-4; 7 positions agree with TRBD1. The junction had 10 bases not matched to a gene; V was cut back by 6 bases and J by 2 bases. CDR3 length: 16 residues. Germline V gene lookup returns CDR1 LGHNA and CDR2 YNFKEQ. CDR3 loop: CASSPIEGASKNIQYF. CDR3 bases: TGTGCCAGCAGTCCCATCGAGGGGGCGTCCAAAAACATTCAGTACTTC.

The sample holds many counts of this clonotype. J is TRBJ1-2 and V is TRBV20-1; 8 nucleotides agree with TRBD1. Per germline, CDR1 DFQATT and CDR2 SNEGSKA (reference sequence). The CDR3 is 14 residues long. The junction had 8 bases not matched to a gene; V was cut back by 1 base and J by 7 bases. In DNA form, the CDR3 reads TGCAGTGCTAGAGGGGGGACAGGAGGTGTTGGCTACACCTTC. This translates into CSARGGTGGVGYTF.

This clonotype showed up many times. The chain recombines TRBV20-1 with TRBJ1-1; D call uncertain. Per germline, CDR1 DFQATT and CDR2 SNEGSKA (reference sequence). Trimming cost V 2 bases and J 0 bases, with 7 bases left between them. The CDR3 sequence is 13 residues long. CDR3 DNA: TGCAGTGCTAGATTCGACGTGAACACTGAAGCTTTCTTT. Its protein is CSARFDVNTEAFF.

This clonotype appeared many times. The chain employs TRBV11-2 and TRBJ1-2; no firm D call. Germline V gene lookup returns CDR1 SGHAT and CDR2 FQNNGV. Trimming removed 5 bases at V and 7 bases at J, with 17 bases between. The CDR3 is 14 residues long. CDR3 DNA: TGTGCCAGCAGCCCTTGGGCCGGGGAGGGTGGCTACACCTTC. Its protein is CASSPWAGEGGYTF. The variable domain in full, completed from reference TRBV11-2 and TRBJ1-2, reads EAGVAQSPRYKIIEKRQSVAFWCNPISGHATLYWYQQILGQGPKLLIQFQNNGVVDDSQLPKDRFSAERLKGVDSTLKIQPAKLEDSAVYLCASSPWAGEGGYTFGSGTRLTVV.

The table lists this clonotype with many counts. V and J are TRBV7-2 and TRBJ2-7; unclear D gene. The CDR3 is 13 amino acids. The V and J ends lost 3 bases and 2 bases respectively, with 8 bases between them. Germline CDR1 and CDR2: SGHTA and FQGNSA. For the CDR3, the DNA is TGTGCCAGCAGCTTTTACGGTACCTACGAGCAGTACTTC. Its translation: CASSFYGTYEQYF.

As concerns this clonotype: This may be a read error, as it is one base from a much larger clone. The V call is TRBV20-1, the J call TRBJ1-1; D might be TRBD1 (5 bases). Germline-derived CDR1 and CDR2 are DFQATT and SNEGSKA (reference sequence). Trimming removed 0 bases from V and 4 bases from J, with 9 bases in between. CDR3 length: 13 amino acids. CDR3 sequence (DNA): TGCAGTGCTAGAGATGGGGGGTGCACTGAAGCTTTCTTT. The encoded protein is CSARDGGCTEAFF.